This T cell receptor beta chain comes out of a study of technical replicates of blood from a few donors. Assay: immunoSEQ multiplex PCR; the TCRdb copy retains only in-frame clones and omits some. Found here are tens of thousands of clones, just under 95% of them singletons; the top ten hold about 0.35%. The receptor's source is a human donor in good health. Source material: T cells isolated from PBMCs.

CDR3 loop: CASSFGGTGESYGYTF. As DNA, the CDR3 is TGTGCCAGCAGCTTTGGGGGGACAGGGGAAAGTTATGGCTACACCTTC. This rearrangement joins TRBV7-9 to TRBJ1-2; 10 nucleotides line up with TRBD1. Germline V gene sequence: CDR1 SEHNR, CDR2 FQNEAQ (reference sequence). The CDR3 length is 16 residues. The J segment lost 5 bases and the V segment lost 3 bases, leaving 9 bases of the junction unmatched.